The 32 T cell receptor beta chains given below trace back to one sample, sequenced in a study of blood T cell repertoires in COVID-19. The data were produced by immunoSEQ multiplex PCR, yet TCRdb's version contains in-frame clones alone and is incomplete. The sample comprises tens of thousands of clones, 87% of which are singletons, and roughly 5.4% rests with the top ten. Sequenced sample: peripheral blood. The receptors shown here come from a man in his sixties with acute or convalescent COVID-19.

The gene calls are TRBV10-3 and TRBJ1-3; possible D gene TRBD1, 5 bases. Trimming stripped 2 bases from V and 3 bases from J, with 11 bases between. From germline, CDR1 is ENHRY and CDR2 SYGVKD. The CDR3 covers 15 residues. CDR3 loop: CAISERSGNGNTIYF. The CDR3, as DNA: TGTGCCATCAGTGAGAGGTCAGGGAATGGAAACACCATATATTTT.

The V and J genes are TRBV18 and TRBJ2-1; TRBD2 matches at 10 bases. Germline CDR1 and CDR2: KGHSH and LQKENI. There are 15 residues in the CDR3. The V and J ends lost 1 base and 5 bases, in that order; junction bases with no gene match: 2. The CDR3 protein is CASSPQLAGNNEQFF. CDR3 DNA: TGTGCCAGCTCACCACAACTAGCGGGGAACAATGAGCAGTTCTTC.

The chain couples TRBV7-2 to TRBJ2-7, with D perhaps TRBD1 (6 bases). Germline V gene lookup returns CDR1 SGHTA and CDR2 FQGNSA. The V gene lost 4 bases and the J gene lost 3 bases, with 10 bases spanning the gap. The CDR3 has 13 amino acids. CDR3 protein: CASSSGQFYEQYF. The CDR3 region has the DNA TGTGCCAGCAGCTCCGGACAGTTCTACGAGCAGTACTTC.

The J gene is TRBJ1-3, the V gene TRBV29-1; D unclear. Germline CDR1 is SQVTM and CDR2 is ANQGSEA. Trimming took off 3 bases at V and 2 bases at J, with 5 bases between the two ends. The CDR3 spans 12 residues. The DNA of the CDR3 is TGCAGCGTTGAGGCTCCTGGAAACACCATATATTTT. Translation: CSVEAPGNTIYF.

The gene calls are TRBV6-1 and TRBJ1-5; a possible D gene is TRBD1 (6 bases). V lost 0 bases, J lost 5 bases, and 11 bases lay in between. Looked up from germline, CDR1 is MNHNS and CDR2 is SASEGT. The CDR3 is 15 amino acids. The CDR3: CASSEASRGHQPQHF. CDR3 in DNA: TGTGCCAGCAGTGAAGCGTCCAGGGGCCATCAGCCCCAGCATTTT.

The chain uses TRBV7-2 and TRBJ2-5; TRBD2 might be the D (5 bases). Germline loops: CDR1 SGHTA, CDR2 FQGNSA. The V gene lost 2 bases and the J gene lost 5 bases, with 12 bases spanning the gap. This CDR3 is built from 14 residues. The CDR3 sequence: CASSLFPGVETQYF. Here the CDR3 DNA reads TGTGCCAGCAGCTTATTTCCCGGGGTGGAGACCCAGTACTTC.

This clone was counted a few times. This chain links TRBV6-5 with TRBJ1-5; no reliable D call. The CDR3 has 14 amino acids. V was cut by 6 bases and J by 3 bases, with 12 bases left in between. In germline, CDR1 is MNHEY, CDR2 SVGAGI. The CDR3 spells CASSIAGDNQPQHF. The CDR3 nucleotides are TGTGCCAGCAGCATAGCTGGAGACAATCAGCCCCAGCATTTT.

V is TRBV29-1 and J is TRBJ2-7; D perhaps matches TRBD1 (5 bases). Trimming left V 5 bases short and J 3 bases short, with 14 bases between. The CDR3 runs 13 residues. Germline V lookup: CDR1 SQVTM, CDR2 ANQGSEA. In DNA form, the CDR3 reads TGCAGCGTTCCCGGACACGCCAACTACGAGCAGTACTTC. Encoded protein: CSVPGHANYEQYF.

This clone was detected only once. The chain combines TRBV13 with TRBJ1-2, with TRBD1 identical over 8 bases. Germline V lookup: CDR1 PRHDT, CDR2 FYEKMQ (reference sequence). The CDR3 is 15 amino acids. Trimming took 4 bases from V and 4 from J; bases not matched to a gene: 8. CDR3 coding DNA: TGTGCCAGCAGCTCAGAGGGGACAGGATTCTATGGCTACACCTTC. This gives the protein CASSSEGTGFYGYTF.

The gene calls are TRBV5-5 and TRBJ2-3; possibly TRBD2 for D (6 bases). This CDR3 comprises 15 residues. V gave up 3 bases and J gave up 4 bases, with 15 bases separating them. The germline V gene has CDR1 SGHKS and CDR2 YYEKEE (reference sequence). The DNA for the CDR3 is TGTGCCAGCAGCTGGAGGGGATTTACGGCAGATACGCAGTATTTT. Its protein product is CASSWRGFTADTQYF.

CDR3 amino acids: CASSPDRDTNEKLFF. The CDR3 nucleotides are TGTGCCAGCTCACCTGACAGGGATACTAATGAAAAACTGTTTTTT. The chain combines TRBV18 with TRBJ1-4, with TRBD1 matching 7 bases. Germline lookup yields CDR1 KGHSH and CDR2 LQKENI. V lost 3 bases to trimming and J lost 2 bases; unmatched junction nucleotides: 3. The CDR3 is made up of 15 amino acids.

The J gene is TRBJ2-2, the V gene TRBV9; 9 bases are shared with TRBD2. Germline CDR1 reads SGDLS; CDR2 reads YYNGEE. V trimming: 0 bases; J trimming: 0 bases; junction bases outside the gene matches: 0. The CDR3 extends over 16 amino acids. The CDR3 region is CASSVGLAANTGELFF. The CDR3 DNA sequence: TGTGCCAGCAGCGTAGGACTAGCGGCGAACACCGGGGAGCTGTTTTTT.

This chain uses TRBV27 with TRBJ1-5; 8 bases map to TRBD1. In germline, CDR1 is MNHEY, CDR2 SMNVEV (reference sequence). With 6 bases clipped from V and 2 bases from J, the junction kept 12 bases outside the gene matches. The CDR3 contains 17 residues. CDR3 sequence: CASRQGGAVIGNQPQHF. The CDR3 DNA is TGTGCCAGCAGACAGGGGGGAGCCGTTATAGGCAATCAGCCCCAGCATTTT.

The gene calls are TRBV29-1 and TRBJ2-5; TRBD2 matches at 7 bases. Germline assignment: CDR1 SQVTM and CDR2 ANQGSEA. The CDR3 has 15 residues. With V trimmed by 5 bases and J by 4 bases, 13 bases remained unmatched. The CDR3 region is CSVLSVRWGGETQYF. The DNA for the CDR3 is TGCAGCGTTTTATCCGTTCGCTGGGGGGGAGAGACCCAGTACTTC.

The chain combines TRBV9 with TRBJ2-2; 9 nucleotides match TRBD1. V shed 3 bases, J shed 1 base, and the junction held 22 bases outside the gene matches. The V gene's germline CDR1 is SGDLS and CDR2 YYNGEE. The CDR3 is 22 residues long. The CDR3 DNA reads as TGTGCCAGCAGCGACAGCTTCGCCCCACTGGGACAGGGATGGGAGAACACCGGGGAGCTGTTTTTT. As protein: CASSDSFAPLGQGWENTGELFF. Full variable domain (remainder filled in from reference TRBV9 and TRBJ2-2): DSGVTQTPKHLITATGQRVTLRCSPRSGDLSVYWYQQSLDQGLQFLIQYYNGEERAKGNILERFSAQQFPDLHSELNLSSLELGDSALYFCASSDSFAPLGQGWENTGELFFGEGSRLTVL.

The V call is TRBV19, the J call TRBJ1-3; perhaps TRBD1 as D (6 bases). With 10 bases removed from V and 4 bases from J, the gap between germline ends came to 11 bases. Germline V gene sequence: CDR1 LNHDA, CDR2 SQIVND (reference sequence). This CDR3 region has 12 residues. CDR3 in DNA: TGTGCCATTACAGGGTGGGGAAACACCATATATTTT. It is translated as CAITGWGNTIYF.

The CDR3 DNA reads as TGTGCCAGCAGCCCCGGAGGGACAGGGGTCACAGATACGCAGTATTTT. It translates to CASSPGGTGVTDTQYF. V gene TRBV16 combines with J gene TRBJ2-3; 10 nucleotides line up with TRBD1. V shed 4 bases, J shed 2 bases, and the junction held 6 bases outside the gene matches. This CDR3 contains 16 residues. Germline CDR1 reads KGHSY; CDR2 reads FQNENV.

The J gene is TRBJ2-7, the V gene TRBV7-9; TRBD2 agrees at 13 bases. The V and J ends lost 1 base and 3 bases, in that order; junction bases with no gene match: 6. The CDR3 has 17 residues. Germline V gives CDR1 SEHNR, CDR2 FQNEAQ (reference sequence). CDR3 coding DNA: TGTGCCAGCAGCTTAGGACTAGCGGGGGGACCCAACTACGAGCAGTACTTC. Encoded protein: CASSLGLAGGPNYEQYF.

This clone appeared a single time. V and J are TRBV6-5 and TRBJ1-5; D is undetermined. Germline V gene sequence: CDR1 MNHEY, CDR2 SVGAGI. V gave up 0 bases and J gave up 5 bases, with 11 bases separating them. The CDR3 is 15 amino acids. The CDR3 region is CASSYSSAGYQPQHF. CDR3 in DNA: TGTGCCAGCAGTTACTCGAGCGCCGGCTATCAGCCCCAGCATTTT.

The rearrangement links TRBV2 to TRBJ1-2, with D uncertain. Germline values: CDR1 SNHLY, CDR2 FYNNEI. V shed 4 bases and J shed 9 bases, with 12 bases lying between them. The CDR3 is 12 amino acids. Here the CDR3 reads CASSGRVVSYTF. The CDR3 region has the DNA TGTGCCAGCAGTGGTCGGGTAGTAAGCTACACCTTC.

V is TRBV10-1 and J is TRBJ2-1, with 9 bases fitting TRBD2. Germline V gene lookup returns CDR1 WNHNN and CDR2 SYGVQD (reference sequence). The CDR3 is made up of 14 amino acids. V was pared by 6 bases and J by 5 bases, with 5 bases of the junction left unmatched. The CDR3 DNA sequence: TGCGCCAGCAGGGCGGGGGGGCCTGACAATGAGCAGTTCTTC. This gives the protein CASRAGGPDNEQFF.

This clone showed up just a few times. The V and J genes are TRBV21-1 and TRBJ2-7; TRBD1 was called by the table and not checked on the DNA. TRBV21-1 counts as a pseudogene. This CDR3 is built from 17 residues. The CDR3 coding sequence is TGTGCCAGCAGACCCTATGGGGCAGGGCCCCCCTCCTACGAGCAGTACTTC. Its translation: CASRPYGAGPPSYEQYF.

The rearrangement joins TRBV6-6 to TRBJ1-1, with D possibly TRBD1 on 5 matching bases. The CDR3 covers 15 residues. Germline V gives CDR1 MNHNY, CDR2 SVGAGI (reference sequence). V lost 4 bases and J 0 bases, leaving 12 bases between the germline ends. The CDR3 here is CASSWTEGMNTEAFF. The CDR3 region has the DNA TGTGCCAGCAGTTGGACGGAGGGGATGAACACTGAAGCTTTCTTT.

V usage is TRBV7-9 and J usage is TRBJ1-1, with a possible D match to TRBD1 (6 bases). Trimming removed 2 bases from V and 11 bases from J, with 12 bases in between. The CDR3 runs to 12 residues. CDR1 is SEHNR, CDR2 FQNEAQ, per germline (reference sequence). CDR3 sequence reads: CASSLLAGEAFF. In DNA, the CDR3 is TGTGCCAGCAGCTTATTGGCAGGGGAGGCTTTCTTT.

The rearrangement uses TRBV7-2 and TRBJ2-1; weak D call: TRBD2 (6 bases). The ends were cut back, 5 bases at V and 4 bases at J, with 12 bases in the middle. The CDR3 length is 14 residues. CDR1 and CDR2 (germline): SGHTA, FQGNSA. CDR3 DNA: TGTGCCAGCAGCGCGCCGGGAGCATACAATGAGCAGTTCTTC. Protein sequence: CASSAPGAYNEQFF.

This clone was recorded only once. The V call is TRBV12-3 or TRBV12-4, the J call TRBJ1-1; perhaps TRBD1 as D (6 bases). This CDR3 has 13 amino acids. V was trimmed by 10 bases and J by 5 bases, leaving 17 bases between them. The CDR3 here is CAISQGTWTEAFF. In DNA form, the CDR3 reads TGTGCCATTTCACAGGGTACGTGGACTGAAGCTTTCTTT.

This clone was detected once. The chain combines TRBV19 with TRBJ1-2, with D unclear. The CDR3 consists of 15 residues. Trimming shortened V by 3 bases and J by 5 bases, and 16 bases separated the two germline ends. Looked up from germline, CDR1 is LNHDA and CDR2 is SQIVND (reference sequence). CDR3 nucleotides: TGTGCCAGTAGTATTGGCGGATTGCTATCGTATGGCTACACCTTC. Translation: CASSIGGLLSYGYTF.

V gene TRBV10-3 combines with J gene TRBJ2-3; TRBD2 matches at 7 bases. The CDR3 sequence is 17 residues long. CDR1 is ENHRY, CDR2 SYGVKD, per germline. With 3 bases clipped from V and 0 bases from J, the junction kept 9 bases outside the gene matches. CDR3 nucleotide sequence: TGTGCCATCAGTGATCAATCAGCGGGGACTAGCACAGATACGCAGTATTTT. Its translation is CAISDQSAGTSTDTQYF.

The V and J genes are TRBV18 and TRBJ1-2, with D possibly being TRBD1 (5 bases). Deletions cut 2 bases from V and 4 bases from J, with 14 bases between. CDR1 is KGHSH, CDR2 LQKENI, per germline. The CDR3 has 15 residues. The CDR3 loop is CASSPSGQDTYGYTF. The CDR3 DNA is TGTGCCAGCTCACCATCGGGTCAGGACACCTATGGCTACACCTTC.

This clone was seen only a few times. The genes are TRBV18 and TRBJ1-2, with a possible D match to TRBD1 (6 bases). V was clipped by 2 bases and J by 8 bases, with 15 bases between them. This CDR3 is built from 14 residues. Germline lookup yields CDR1 KGHSH and CDR2 LQKENI. CDR3 DNA: TGTGCCAGCTCACCATCGTCACAGGGAAGGGGCTACACCTTC. Its protein product is CASSPSSQGRGYTF.

The genes are TRBV6-6 and TRBJ2-1; TRBD1 might be the D (5 bases). Trimming pared 10 bases from V and 2 bases from J, leaving 12 bases between. Germline V gene data show CDR1 as MNHNY and CDR2 as SVGAGI (reference sequence). The CDR3 is 13 residues long. The DNA of the CDR3 is TGTGCCACTCGGCAGGGAACCTACAATGAGCAGTTCTTC. This sequence encodes CATRQGTYNEQFF.

As to this clone: Other DNA variants within this sample encode the same CDR3. The chain couples TRBV5-1 to TRBJ2-7; D call uncertain. V was cut by 0 bases and J by 2 bases, with 3 bases left in between. The CDR3 is 12 amino acids. Germline-derived CDR1 and CDR2 are SGHRS and YFSETQ. Here the CDR3 DNA reads TGCGCCAGCAGCTTGGATACCTACGAGCAGTACTTC. Its translation is CASSLDTYEQYF.